The sequence of this TCR beta chain was determined in a study of T-cell reconstitution after alpha-beta-depleted transplantation in children. V lost 5 bases, J lost 4 bases, and 5 bases stayed unmatched. This CDR3 contains 14 residues. Germline V gene lookup returns CDR1 SGHNT and CDR2 YYREEE (reference sequence). Unique molecular identifiers were incorporated when the TCRbeta library was constructed. TCRdb called the PCR reads again in MiXCR, with one record for every CDR3 protein. Here the sample spans about 400,000 distinct CDR3 sequences, approximately 20% being singletons. This clonotype was observed many times.

Sequenced material: PBMCs from the stem cell graft donor, taken from the stem cell graft. The chain carries TRBV5-4 and TRBJ2-2; 7 positions agree with TRBD1. The clonotype comes from a human donor who donated a stem cell graft to a child with acute myeloid leukemia. The DNA of the CDR3 is TGTGCCAGCAGATTAACAGGGGTCACCGGGGAGCTGTTTTTT. Its translation: CASRLTGVTGELFF.